This is a list of T cell receptor beta chains from one sample in a study of preoperative IRX-2 immunotherapy in early breast cancer. Sequencing was performed with immunoSEQ multiplex PCR; in TCRdb, only in-frame clones are kept and a portion is missing. The sample contains around 10,000 clones, around 75% of which appear only once. Material: lymph node tissue, obtained before IRX-2 immunotherapy. Source of these receptors: a human donor with breast cancer. CDR3s include the opening cysteine and the closing phenylalanine or tryptophan. D genes are given only for firm matches. Expanded clones are given a class, and other clones once, few, many or no size at all.

d_call	v_call	clone_size	j_call	cdr3_nt	cdr3_aa
.	TRBV6-8	.	TRBJ1-2	TGTGCCAGCAGTCCCCAGGGCACGACTGGAGGCTACACCTTC	CASSPQGTTGGYTF
.	TRBV19	.	TRBJ2-3	TGTGCCAGTAGTAGGGCGGTCACAGATACGCAGTATTTT	CASSRAVTDTQYF
TRBD1	TRBV6-8	.	TRBJ2-7	TGTGCCAGCAGTCGGGACAGGGGGTCCTACGAGCAGTACTTC	CASSRDRGSYEQYF
TRBD1	TRBV28	.	TRBJ1-2	TGTGCCAGCAGTCCTAAAACAGGGGTAAGCGGCTACACCTTC	CASSPKTGVSGYTF
TRBD2	TRBV6-8	.	TRBJ2-3	TGTGCCAGCAGTTATGGGGCGGGAGCAAGCACAGATACGCAGTATTTT	CASSYGAGASTDTQYF
TRBD1	TRBV7-6	.	TRBJ1-2	TGTGCCAGCAGCTCCAGACAGGGGCCCTATGGCTACACCTTC	CASSSRQGPYGYTF
.	TRBV25-1	.	TRBJ1-5	TGTGCCAGCAGTAAGTATGACACCTGGGACCAGCCCCAGCATTTT	CASSKYDTWDQPQHF
.	TRBV19	.	TRBJ1-3	TGTGCCAGTAGTATCGACTGGCAGGGCCAAGTCTCTGGAAACACCATATATTTT	CASSIDWQGQVSGNTIYF
.	TRBV14	few	TRBJ2-7	TGTGCCAGCAGCCTTAGGGGTTACGAGCAGTACTTC	CASSLRGYEQYF
TRBD1	TRBV28	once	TRBJ1-3	TGTGCCAGCAGTCCCCTTTCCGGGACAGGAGTTGGAAACACCATATATTTT	CASSPLSGTGVGNTIYF
TRBD2	TRBV19	.	TRBJ2-3	TGTGCCAGTAGCCCGGGACTAGCGGGAGGTACCGGAGATACGCAGTATTTT	CASSPGLAGGTGDTQYF
TRBD1	TRBV5-1	.	TRBJ2-1	TGCGCCAGCAGCTTGGGAGGACAGGGGAACAATGAGCAGTTCTTC	CASSLGGQGNNEQFF
.	TRBV6-8	.	TRBJ2-3	TGTGCCAGCACCAAAGGACAGCACACAGATACGCAGTATTTT	CASTKGQHTDTQYF
.	TRBV6-8	.	TRBJ2-7	TGTGCCAGCAGTCCTATAGCAGTAAACTCCTACGAGCAGTACTTC	CASSPIAVNSYEQYF
.	TRBV6-8	few	TRBJ2-7	TGTGCCAGCAGTCCCCAGAGGGACGAGCAGTACTTC	CASSPQRDEQYF
.	TRBV11-3	.	TRBJ2-7	TGTGCCAGCAGCTGGGGGGACAGTACCTACGAGCAGTACTTC	CASSWGDSTYEQYF
TRBD1	TRBV19	.	TRBJ2-6	TGTGCCAGTACCGCTTTACAGGGGGCTAAAGGGGCCAACGTCCTGACTTTC	CASTALQGAKGANVLTF
TRBD1	TRBV28	.	TRBJ2-7	TGTGCCAGCGGGCAGGGACAGACCTACGAGCAGTACTTC	CASGQGQTYEQYF
.	TRBV5-1	.	TRBJ2-6	TGCGCCAGCGGACGCGGACAGAACTCTGGGGCCAACGTCCTGACTTTC	CASGRGQNSGANVLTF
TRBD2	TRBV19	.	TRBJ2-3	TGTGCCAGTAGTCCGGGACTAGCGGGAGGTGGCACAGATACGCAGTATTTT	CASSPGLAGGGTDTQYF
.	TRBV19	.	TRBJ1-3	TGTGCCAGTGGTGGTGGGAACACCATATATTTT	CASGGGNTIYF
.	TRBV19	.	TRBJ1-5	TGTGCCAGCCAAAGTCAGGTCATTCAGCCCCAGCATTTT	CASQSQVIQPQHF
.	TRBV6-8	.	TRBJ2-2	TGTGCCAGCAGTCACCTCCCCGACGAAGGCACCGGGGAGCTGTTTTTT	CASSHLPDEGTGELFF
TRBD1	TRBV6-8	.	TRBJ2-7	TGTGCCAGCAGTTACTCTCCGGGACAGTTGACCTACGAGCAGTACTTC	CASSYSPGQLTYEQYF
.	TRBV18	.	TRBJ2-7	TGTGCCAGCTCCCTCAGGGGCAGGGGGACTCGGGGAGCCGAGCAGTACTTC	CASSLRGRGTRGAEQYF
TRBD1	TRBV29-1	.	TRBJ1-2	TGCAGCGTTGAAAAGTCGGCAGGGGGCTGGGGCTACACCTTC	CSVEKSAGGWGYTF
TRBD2	TRBV19	.	TRBJ2-4	TGTGCCAGTAGTCTAGGACTAGGAGAAAACATTCAGTACTTC	CASSLGLGENIQYF
TRBD1	TRBV7-7	.	TRBJ1-3	TGTGCCAGCAGCCCTACGACAGGGAGAGGAAACACCATATATTTT	CASSPTTGRGNTIYF
TRBD1	TRBV6-8	.	TRBJ1-2	TGTGCCAGCAGACCCGACAGGGAAGCTAACTATGGCTACACCTTC	CASRPDREANYGYTF
TRBD2	TRBV28	.	TRBJ2-5	TGTGCCAGCAGTACTAGCGGGAGAAAACAAGAGACCCAGTACTTC	CASSTSGRKQETQYF
TRBD2	TRBV6-8	once	TRBJ2-1	TGTGCCAGCGGGAGTTCAGGCGGGAGCTTCAATGAGCAGTTCTTC	CASGSSGGSFNEQFF
TRBD2	TRBV10-2	.	TRBJ2-3	TGCGCCAGCAGTGAGCTCGCGGGAGGCAGAGATACGCAGTATTTT	CASSELAGGRDTQYF
.	TRBV6-4	.	TRBJ1-3	TGTGCCAGCAGTTACTTTGGAAACACCATATATTTT	CASSYFGNTIYF
.	TRBV5-1	.	TRBJ2-1	TGCGCCAGCAGCTTGGGCTCCACCTACAATGAGCAGTTCTTC	CASSLGSTYNEQFF
TRBD1	TRBV19	.	TRBJ1-2	TGTGCCAGTATTTCCCAACAGGGGATAGCTAACTATGGCTACACCTTC	CASISQQGIANYGYTF
.	TRBV6-4	.	TRBJ1-1	TGTGCCAGCAGTTACTCGAGGACTGAAGCTTTCTTT	CASSYSRTEAFF
.	TRBV2	.	TRBJ1-3	TGTGCCAGCAGTACCATTGGGGGAAACACCATATATTTT	CASSTIGGNTIYF
TRBD1	TRBV11-3	.	TRBJ2-5	TGTGCCAGCAGCGCCCGCTTACAGGGGGCGGTTCGGGAGACCCAGTACTTC	CASSARLQGAVRETQYF
.	TRBV5-1	once	TRBJ1-2	TGCGCCAGCAGCTTTTCACCTGGGGGGGAGCCTAGGAACTATGGCTACACCTTC	CASSFSPGGEPRNYGYTF
.	TRBV28	.	TRBJ2-2	TGTGCCAGCAGTCTAGAAGGGTCTTGGGCCGGGGAGCTGTTTTTT	CASSLEGSWAGELFF